The 9 T cell receptor beta chains given below trace back to one sample, sequenced in a study of shared clonotypes between healthy human individuals. Positive CCR7 selection of CD45RO-negative cells yielded the naive CD8 cells, and terminally differentiated effector memory CD45RA+ cells were excluded. Measured with immunoSEQ multiplex PCR; TCRdb has only the in-frame clones, and not every one. The repertoire includes hundreds of thousands of clones, approximately 95% of them detected once, and over 0.1% sits in the top ten. Input material: naive CD8+ T cells sorted from blood. All receptors come from a woman between 25 and 40 years old in good health.

CDR3: CASSLGRGEWGTDTQYF. In DNA, the CDR3 is TGTGCCAGCAGCTTAGGTCGGGGGGAGTGGGGCACAGATACGCAGTATTTT. This rearrangement joins TRBV11-2 to TRBJ2-3; 7 positions agree with TRBD2. Trimming cost V 1 base and J 1 base; bases outside gene matches: 8. There are 17 residues in the CDR3. Germline V gives CDR1 SGHAT, CDR2 FQNNGV.

The V and J genes are TRBV28 and TRBJ2-6; D gene unclear. Germline V gives CDR1 MDHEN, CDR2 SYDVKM. Trimming took off 2 bases at V and 3 bases at J, with 14 bases between the two ends. The CDR3 contains 17 residues. The CDR3 protein is CASSLLWVSGGANVLTF. The CDR3 DNA sequence: TGTGCCAGCAGTTTACTCTGGGTATCGGGTGGGGCCAACGTCCTGACTTTC.

The chain is built from TRBV7-9 and TRBJ1-5; unclear D gene. V lost 5 bases and J 4 bases, leaving 12 bases between the germline ends. CDR3 length equals 14 residues. Germline V gene sequence: CDR1 SEHNR, CDR2 FQNEAQ (reference sequence). The CDR3 region is CASSPIQFNQPQHF. In DNA, the CDR3 is TGTGCCAGCAGCCCCATACAGTTTAATCAGCCCCAGCATTTT.

The rearrangement joins TRBV6-5 to TRBJ1-1; no reliable D call. This CDR3 contains 13 residues. The germline V gene has CDR1 MNHEY and CDR2 SVGAGI. V gave up 2 bases and J gave up 3 bases, with 7 bases separating them. The CDR3 sequence: CASSYVPDTEAFF. Here the CDR3 DNA reads TGTGCCAGCAGTTACGTCCCCGACACTGAAGCTTTCTTT.

This sequence joins TRBV2 and TRBJ2-7, with 7 bases fitting TRBD1. The CDR3 contains 16 residues. Looked up from germline, CDR1 is SNHLY and CDR2 is FYNNEI. V lost 5 bases and J lost 1; bases outside the gene matches: 11. CDR3 loop: CASSTSRQGRSYEQYF. Written as DNA, the CDR3 is TGTGCCAGCAGTACCAGTCGACAGGGACGATCCTACGAGCAGTACTTC.

This sequence joins TRBV28 and TRBJ1-4; a possible D gene is TRBD1 (6 bases). In germline, CDR1 is MDHEN, CDR2 SYDVKM. The CDR3 covers 14 residues. Trimming cost V 7 bases and J 7 bases, with 16 bases left between them. In DNA, the CDR3 is TGTGCCAGCACCCTACAGGGCCGGGGTGAAAAACTGTTTTTT. It translates to CASTLQGRGEKLFF.

Comments on this clone: Other DNA sequences in the same sample also yield this CDR3. The rearrangement joins TRBV19 to TRBJ2-1; 9 bases match TRBD2. V gave up 3 bases and J gave up 7 bases; unmatched junction bases: 7. The CDR3 totals 15 residues. CDR1 and CDR2 from the germline V gene are LNHDA and SQIVND (reference sequence). CDR3 bases: TGTGCCAGTAGTATCTTAGCGGGAGTGGGGAATGAGCAGTTCTTC. This encodes CASSILAGVGNEQFF.

CDR3 sequence: CASSLLSSGRFYEQYF. The DNA for the CDR3 is TGTGCCAGCAGTTTATTATCGTCCGGGAGATTCTACGAGCAGTACTTC. The chain is built from TRBV27 and TRBJ2-7; D is perhaps TRBD2 (6 bases). V lost 1 base and J lost 3, with 16 bases in between. CDR3 length: 16 residues. Germline assignment: CDR1 MNHEY and CDR2 SMNVEV (reference sequence).

The chain employs TRBV9 and TRBJ2-7, with D perhaps matching TRBD2 (6 bases). Trimming shortened V by 3 bases and J by 2 bases, and 18 bases separated the two germline ends. Germline loops: CDR1 SGDLS, CDR2 YYNGEE. The CDR3 contains 16 residues. CDR3 sequence: CASSATAGLPTYEQYF. For the CDR3, the DNA is TGTGCCAGCAGCGCTACGGCGGGACTCCCAACCTACGAGCAGTACTTC.